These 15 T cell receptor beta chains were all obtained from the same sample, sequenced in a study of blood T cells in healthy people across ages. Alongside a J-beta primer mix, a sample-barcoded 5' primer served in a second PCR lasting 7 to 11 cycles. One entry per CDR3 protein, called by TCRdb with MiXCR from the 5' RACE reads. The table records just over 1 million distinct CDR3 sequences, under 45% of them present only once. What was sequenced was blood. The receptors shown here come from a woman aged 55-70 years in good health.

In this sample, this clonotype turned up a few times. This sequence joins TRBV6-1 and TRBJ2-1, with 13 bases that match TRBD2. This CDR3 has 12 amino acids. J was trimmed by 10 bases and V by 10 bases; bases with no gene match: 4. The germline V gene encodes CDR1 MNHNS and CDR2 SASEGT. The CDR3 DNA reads TGTGCCATCCGGACTAGCGGGAGCGAGCAGTTCTTC. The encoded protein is CAIRTSGSEQFF.

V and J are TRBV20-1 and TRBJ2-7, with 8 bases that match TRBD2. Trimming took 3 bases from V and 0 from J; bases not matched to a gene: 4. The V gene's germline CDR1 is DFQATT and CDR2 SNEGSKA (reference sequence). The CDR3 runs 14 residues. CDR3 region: CSASSSGYSYEQYF. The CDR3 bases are TGCAGTGCTAGTTCTAGCGGGTACTCCTACGAGCAGTACTTC.

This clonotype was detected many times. CDR3 DNA: TGTGCCAGCAGTCCAGGGGGGGGGAGGACAGATACGCAGTATTTT. It specifies CASSPGGGRTDTQYF. The chain employs TRBV28 and TRBJ2-3, with D possibly called TRBD1 or TRBD2 (7 bases each). The CDR3 length is 15 residues. V lost 5 bases to trimming and J lost 3 bases, with 15 bases between them. Germline assignment: CDR1 MDHEN and CDR2 SYDVKM.

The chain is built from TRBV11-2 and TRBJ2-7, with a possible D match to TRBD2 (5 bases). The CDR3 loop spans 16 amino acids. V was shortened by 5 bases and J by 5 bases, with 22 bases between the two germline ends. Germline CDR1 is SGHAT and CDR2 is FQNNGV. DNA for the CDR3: TGTGCCAGCAGCGTACCCTTCAGCGGAAACTTACACGAGCAGTACTTC. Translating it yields CASSVPFSGNLHEQYF. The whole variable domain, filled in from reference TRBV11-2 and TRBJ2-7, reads EAGVAQSPRYKIIEKRQSVAFWCNPISGHATLYWYQQILGQGPKLLIQFQNNGVVDDSQLPKDRFSAERLKGVDSTLKIQPAKLEDSAVYLCASSVPFSGNLHEQYFGPGTRLTVT.

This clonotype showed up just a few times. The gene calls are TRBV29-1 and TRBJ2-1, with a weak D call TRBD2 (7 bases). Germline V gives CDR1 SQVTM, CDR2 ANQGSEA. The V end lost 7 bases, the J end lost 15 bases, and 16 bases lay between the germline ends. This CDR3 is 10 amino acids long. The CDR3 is CSAMMGGRFF. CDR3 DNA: TGCAGCGCCATGATGGGGGGGCGGTTCTTC.

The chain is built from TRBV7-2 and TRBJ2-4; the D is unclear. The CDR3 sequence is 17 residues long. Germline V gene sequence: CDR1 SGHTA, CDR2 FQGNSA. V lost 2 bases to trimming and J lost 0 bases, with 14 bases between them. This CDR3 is CASSLIPGLQAKNIQYF. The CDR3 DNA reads TGTGCCAGCAGCTTAATCCCGGGCCTCCAAGCCAAAAACATTCAGTACTTC.

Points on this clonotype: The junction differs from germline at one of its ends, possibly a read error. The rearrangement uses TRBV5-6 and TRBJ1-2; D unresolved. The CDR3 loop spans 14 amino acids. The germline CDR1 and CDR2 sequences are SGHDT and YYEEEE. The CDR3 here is CASSPGLGRDGHTF. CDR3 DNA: TGTGCCAGCAGCCCTGGCCTAGGACGTGATGGCCACACCTTC.

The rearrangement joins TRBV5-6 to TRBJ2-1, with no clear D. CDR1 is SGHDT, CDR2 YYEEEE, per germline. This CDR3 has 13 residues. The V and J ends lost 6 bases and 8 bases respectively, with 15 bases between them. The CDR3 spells CASTLRGGYEQFF. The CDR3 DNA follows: TGTGCCAGCACCCTACGAGGCGGATATGAGCAGTTCTTC.

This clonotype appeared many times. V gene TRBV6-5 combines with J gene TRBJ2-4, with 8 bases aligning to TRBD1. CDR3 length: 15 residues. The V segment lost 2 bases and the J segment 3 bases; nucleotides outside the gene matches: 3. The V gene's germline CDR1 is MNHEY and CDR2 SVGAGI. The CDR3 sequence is CASSYGTGYKNIQYF. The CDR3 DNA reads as TGTGCCAGCAGTTACGGGACAGGATACAAAAACATTCAGTACTTC.

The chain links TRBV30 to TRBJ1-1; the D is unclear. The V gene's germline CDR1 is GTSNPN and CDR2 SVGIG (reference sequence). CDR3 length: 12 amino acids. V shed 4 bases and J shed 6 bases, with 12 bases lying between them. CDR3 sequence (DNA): TGTGCCTGGACCCGACCACAAGCTGAAGCTTTCTTT. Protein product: CAWTRPQAEAFF.

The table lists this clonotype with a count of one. The DNA of the CDR3 is TGTGCCAGCAGTGAAGCGGGACTAGCGGGAATCGGGACCCAGTACTTC. Translated, it gives CASSEAGLAGIGTQYF. V is TRBV6-1 and J is TRBJ2-7; TRBD2 matches at 13 bases. The J call could be wrong; TRBJ2-5 is a better fit for the DNA end. Germline V lookup: CDR1 MNHNS, CDR2 SASEGT. This CDR3 is built from 16 residues.

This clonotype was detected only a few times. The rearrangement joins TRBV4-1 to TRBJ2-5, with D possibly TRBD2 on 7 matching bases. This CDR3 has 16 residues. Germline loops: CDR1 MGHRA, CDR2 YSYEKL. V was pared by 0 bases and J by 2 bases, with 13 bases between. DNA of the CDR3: TGCGCCAGCAGCCAAGAAAGGGGGGGACGACAAGAGACCCAGTACTTC. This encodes CASSQERGGRQETQYF.

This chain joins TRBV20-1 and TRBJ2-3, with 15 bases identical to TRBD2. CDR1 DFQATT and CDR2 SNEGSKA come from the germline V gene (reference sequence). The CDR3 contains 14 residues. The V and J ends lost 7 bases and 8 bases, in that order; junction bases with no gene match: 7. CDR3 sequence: CSGTSGRGLGTQYF. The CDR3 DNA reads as TGCAGTGGGACTAGCGGGAGGGGCCTGGGTACGCAGTATTTT.

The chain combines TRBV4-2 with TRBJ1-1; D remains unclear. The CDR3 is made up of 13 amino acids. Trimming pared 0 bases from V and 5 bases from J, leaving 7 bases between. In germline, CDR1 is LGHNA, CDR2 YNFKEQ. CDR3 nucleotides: TGTGCCAGCAGCCAAGATCTGGGGACTGAAGCTTTCTTT. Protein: CASSQDLGTEAFF.

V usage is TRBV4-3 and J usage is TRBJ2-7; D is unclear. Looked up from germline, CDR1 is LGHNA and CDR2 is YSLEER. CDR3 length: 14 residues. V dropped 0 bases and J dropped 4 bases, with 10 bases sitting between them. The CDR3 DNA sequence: TGCGCCAGCAGCCAAGATGTGAGAAGTTACGAGCAGTACTTC. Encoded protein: CASSQDVRSYEQYF.